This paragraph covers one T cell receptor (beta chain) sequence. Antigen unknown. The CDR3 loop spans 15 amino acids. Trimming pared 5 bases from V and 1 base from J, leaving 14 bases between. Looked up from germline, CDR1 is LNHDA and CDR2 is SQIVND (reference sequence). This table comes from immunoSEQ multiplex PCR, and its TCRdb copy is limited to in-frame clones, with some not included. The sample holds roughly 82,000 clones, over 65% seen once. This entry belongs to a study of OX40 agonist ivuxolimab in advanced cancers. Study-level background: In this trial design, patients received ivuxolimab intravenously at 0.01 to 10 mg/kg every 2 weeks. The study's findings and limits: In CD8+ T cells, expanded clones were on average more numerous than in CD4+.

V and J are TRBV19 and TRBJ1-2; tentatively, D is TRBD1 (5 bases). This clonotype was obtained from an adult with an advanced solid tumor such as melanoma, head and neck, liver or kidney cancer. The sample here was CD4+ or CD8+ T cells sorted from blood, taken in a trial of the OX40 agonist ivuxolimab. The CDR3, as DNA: TGTGCCAGTAGTCCCTCCGGGACGCTTAACTATGGCTACACCTTC. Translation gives CASSPSGTLNYGYTF.